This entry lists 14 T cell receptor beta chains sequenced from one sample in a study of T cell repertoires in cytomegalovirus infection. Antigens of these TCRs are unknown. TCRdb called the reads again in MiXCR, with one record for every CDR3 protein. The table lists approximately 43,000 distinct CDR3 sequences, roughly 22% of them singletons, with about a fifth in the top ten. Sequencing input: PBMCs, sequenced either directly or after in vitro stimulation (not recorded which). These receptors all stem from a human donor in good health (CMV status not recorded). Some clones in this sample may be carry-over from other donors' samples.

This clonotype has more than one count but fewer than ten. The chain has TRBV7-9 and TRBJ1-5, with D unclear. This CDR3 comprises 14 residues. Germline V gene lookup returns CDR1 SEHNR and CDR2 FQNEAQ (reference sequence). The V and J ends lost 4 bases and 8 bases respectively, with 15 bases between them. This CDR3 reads CASSSGITSEPQHF. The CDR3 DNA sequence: TGTGCCAGCAGCTCAGGTATCACTTCGGAGCCCCAGCATTTT.

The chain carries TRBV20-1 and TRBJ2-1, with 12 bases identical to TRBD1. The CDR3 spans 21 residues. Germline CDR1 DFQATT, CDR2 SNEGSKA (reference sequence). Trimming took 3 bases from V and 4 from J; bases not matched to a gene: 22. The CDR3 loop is CSASWLSGTGGKAEVYNEQFF. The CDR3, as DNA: TGCAGTGCTAGTTGGCTCTCCGGGACAGGGGGCAAGGCAGAGGTTTACAATGAGCAGTTCTTC.

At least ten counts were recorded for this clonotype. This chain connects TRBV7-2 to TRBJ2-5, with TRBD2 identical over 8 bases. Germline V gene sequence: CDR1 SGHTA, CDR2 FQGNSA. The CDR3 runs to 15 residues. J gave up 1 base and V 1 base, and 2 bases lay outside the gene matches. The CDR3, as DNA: TGTGCCAGCAGCTTAGTTCGGGGGGGCCAAGAGACCCAGTACTTC. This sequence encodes CASSLVRGGQETQYF. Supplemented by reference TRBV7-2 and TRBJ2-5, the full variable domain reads GAGVSQSPSNKVTEKGKDVELRCDPISGHTALYWYRQSLGQGLEFLIYFQGNSAPDKSGLPSDRFSAERTGGSVSTLTIQRTQQEDSAVYLCASSLVRGGQETQYFGPGTRLLVL.

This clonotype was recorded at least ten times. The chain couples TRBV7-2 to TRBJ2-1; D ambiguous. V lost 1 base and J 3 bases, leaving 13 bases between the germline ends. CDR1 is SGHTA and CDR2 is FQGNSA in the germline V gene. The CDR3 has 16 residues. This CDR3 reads CASSLGVSVNYNEQFF. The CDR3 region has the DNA TGTGCCAGCAGCTTAGGGGTTTCCGTAAACTACAATGAGCAGTTCTTC.

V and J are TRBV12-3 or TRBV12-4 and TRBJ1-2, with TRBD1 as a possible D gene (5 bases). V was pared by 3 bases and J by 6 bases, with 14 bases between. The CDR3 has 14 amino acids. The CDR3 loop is CASSFRRGGNGYTF. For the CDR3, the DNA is TGTGCCAGCAGTTTCCGAAGGGGTGGGAATGGCTACACCTTC.

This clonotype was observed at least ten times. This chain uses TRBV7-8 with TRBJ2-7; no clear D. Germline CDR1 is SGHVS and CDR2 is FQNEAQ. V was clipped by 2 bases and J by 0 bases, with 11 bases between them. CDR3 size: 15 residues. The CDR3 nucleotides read TGTGCCAGCAGCTTACAGAGAGACGGCTCCTACGAGCAGTACTTC. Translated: CASSLQRDGSYEQYF.

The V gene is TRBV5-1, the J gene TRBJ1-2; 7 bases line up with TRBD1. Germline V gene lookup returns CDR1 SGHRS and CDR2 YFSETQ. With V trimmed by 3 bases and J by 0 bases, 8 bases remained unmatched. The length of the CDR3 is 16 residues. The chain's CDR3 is CASSSGTALANYGYTF. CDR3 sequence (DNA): TGCGCCAGCAGCTCTGGGACAGCCCTAGCTAACTATGGCTACACCTTC.

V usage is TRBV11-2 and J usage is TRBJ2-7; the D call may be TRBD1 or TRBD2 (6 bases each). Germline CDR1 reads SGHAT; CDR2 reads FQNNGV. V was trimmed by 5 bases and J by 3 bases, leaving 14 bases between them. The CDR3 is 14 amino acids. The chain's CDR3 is CASSPGASDYEQYF. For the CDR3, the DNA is TGTGCCAGCAGCCCAGGGGCTAGCGACTACGAGCAGTACTTC. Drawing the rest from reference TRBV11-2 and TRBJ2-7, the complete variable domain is EAGVAQSPRYKIIEKRQSVAFWCNPISGHATLYWYQQILGQGPKLLIQFQNNGVVDDSQLPKDRFSAERLKGVDSTLKIQPAKLEDSAVYLCASSPGASDYEQYFGPGTRLTVT.

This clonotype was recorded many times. CDR3 sequence: CASGSSGENIQYF. The CDR3 DNA follows: TGTGCTAGTGGTTCCTCTGGAGAAAACATTCAGTACTTC. This sequence joins TRBV12-5 and TRBJ2-4; D is ambiguous. The CDR3 covers 13 residues. The germline V gene encodes CDR1 LGHNT and CDR2 FRNRAP. The V gene lost 4 bases and the J gene lost 5 bases, with 9 bases spanning the gap.

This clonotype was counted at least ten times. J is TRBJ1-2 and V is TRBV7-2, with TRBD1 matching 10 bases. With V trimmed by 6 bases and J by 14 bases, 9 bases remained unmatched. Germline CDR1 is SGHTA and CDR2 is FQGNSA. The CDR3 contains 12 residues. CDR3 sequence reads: CASRRQGAFLTF. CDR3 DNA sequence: TGTGCCAGCAGGAGACAGGGGGCTTTCCTGACCTTC.

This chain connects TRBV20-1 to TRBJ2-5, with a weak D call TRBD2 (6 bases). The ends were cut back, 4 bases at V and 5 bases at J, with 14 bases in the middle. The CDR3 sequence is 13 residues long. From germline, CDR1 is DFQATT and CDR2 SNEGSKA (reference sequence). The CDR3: CSANFGGGETQYF. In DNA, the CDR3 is TGCAGTGCTAACTTCGGGGGTGGGGAGACCCAGTACTTC.

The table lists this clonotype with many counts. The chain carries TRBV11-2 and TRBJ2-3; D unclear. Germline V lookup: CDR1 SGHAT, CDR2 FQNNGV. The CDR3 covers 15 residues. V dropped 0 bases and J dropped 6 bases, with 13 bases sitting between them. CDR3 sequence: CASSLEVRTGDTQYF. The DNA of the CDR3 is TGTGCCAGCAGCTTAGAAGTACGAACCGGGGATACGCAGTATTTT.

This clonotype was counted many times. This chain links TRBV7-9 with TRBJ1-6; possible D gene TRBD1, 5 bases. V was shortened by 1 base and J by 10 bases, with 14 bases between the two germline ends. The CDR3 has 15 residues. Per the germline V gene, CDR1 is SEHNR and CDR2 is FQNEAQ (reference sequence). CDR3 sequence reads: CASSLVSGRPSPLHF. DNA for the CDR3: TGTGCCAGCAGCTTAGTATCAGGGCGGCCCTCACCCCTCCACTTT.

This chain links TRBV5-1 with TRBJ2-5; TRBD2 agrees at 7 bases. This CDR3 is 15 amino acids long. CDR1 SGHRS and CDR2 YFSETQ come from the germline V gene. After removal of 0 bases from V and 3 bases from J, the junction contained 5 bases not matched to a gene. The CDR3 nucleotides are TGCGCCAGCAGCTTGGGTCTAGCGGTAAAAGAGACCCAGTACTTC. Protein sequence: CASSLGLAVKETQYF.